This T cell receptor beta chain was retrieved from a study of cytomegalovirus exposure and HLA in healthy donors. The PCR was carried out with 60 Vbeta primers and 13 Jbeta primers. Here immunoSEQ multiplex PCR was the method, and the copy in TCRdb shows in-frame clones only, minus some. The sample yields over 200,000 clones, about two thirds seen once. This receptor was taken from a man aged 40-55 years in good health and CMV-seropositive. Material: PBMCs.

The CDR3 loop is CASSRGGVFGYTF. CDR3 bases: TGTGCCAGCAGCAGGGGGGGGGTGTTTGGCTACACCTTC. The chain is built from TRBV7-2 and TRBJ1-2; maybe TRBD1 (6 bases). V dropped 5 bases and J dropped 7 bases, with 14 bases sitting between them. The CDR3 covers 13 residues. Germline V gene sequence: CDR1 SGHTA, CDR2 FQGNSA.